One and the same sample provided the 25 T cell receptor beta chains below, sequenced in a study of CD8 T cells in Susac syndrome (dated by TCRdb to the late 2010s). The method behind the library was the immunoSEQ multiplex PCR assay. RNA was extracted using the RNeasy kit, and about 0.45 to 1 microgram was reverse transcribed with random hexamers. TCRdb cleaned the public reads at Q25 with fastp, built clones with MiXCR and kept in-frame beta chains. One record per CDR3 amino acid sequence lists the most common genes and DNA. The sample records roughly 120,000 distinct CDR3 sequences, 90% to 95% of which are singletons. The ten largest clones take up about 0.13% of the sample. The sequenced sample consisted of CD4+ T cells from PBMCs. These receptors all come from a human donor with multiple sclerosis.

The genes are TRBV6-2 or TRBV6-3 and TRBJ1-3; D may be TRBD1 (5 bases). The V end lost 6 bases, the J end lost 7 bases, and 25 bases lay between the germline ends. The CDR3 has 17 residues. The germline V gene has CDR1 MNHEY and CDR2 SVGEGT. CDR3 region: CASRQLPGTADGNTIYF. The CDR3 region has the DNA TGTGCCAGCAGACAACTTCCCGGGACGGCCGACGGGAACACCATATATTTT.

This chain connects TRBV7-9 to TRBJ1-1; 8 bases are a match to TRBD1. The CDR3 runs 15 residues. J gave up 6 bases and V 1 base, and 7 bases lay outside the gene matches. Germline CDR1 reads SEHNR; CDR2 reads FQNEAQ (reference sequence). The CDR3: CASSLVNRGLAEAFF. Here the CDR3 DNA reads TGTGCCAGCAGCTTAGTGAACAGGGGGTTGGCTGAAGCTTTCTTT. The full variable domain, rest sourced from reference TRBV7-9 and TRBJ1-1, is DTGVSQNPRHKITKRGQNVTFRCDPISEHNRLYWYRQTLGQGPEFLTYFQNEAQLEKSRLLSDRFSAERPKGSFSTLEIQRTEQGDSAMYLCASSLVNRGLAEAFFGQGTRLTVV.

The genes are TRBV7-9 and TRBJ2-4, with D perhaps matching TRBD1 (6 bases). The V end lost 0 bases, the J end lost 7 bases, and 10 bases lay between the germline ends. CDR1 SEHNR and CDR2 FQNEAQ come from the germline V gene (reference sequence). This CDR3 has 14 residues. Here the CDR3 reads CASSLADRPNIQYF. The CDR3 DNA follows: TGTGCCAGCAGCTTAGCGGACAGACCGAACATTCAGTACTTC. The full variable domain, completed using reference TRBV7-9 and TRBJ2-4, is DTGVSQNPRHKITKRGQNVTFRCDPISEHNRLYWYRQTLGQGPEFLTYFQNEAQLEKSRLLSDRFSAERPKGSFSTLEIQRTEQGDSAMYLCASSLADRPNIQYFGAGTRLSVL.

In its sample, this clonotype was seen a few times. At one of its ends the junction is not consistent with the germline gene, which may arise from a read error. The chain employs TRBV5-1 and TRBJ2-3; D not resolved. This CDR3 has 11 amino acids. In germline, CDR1 is SGHRS, CDR2 YFSETQ. The CDR3 sequence is CASSSTDTQYF. CDR3 bases: TGTGCCAGCAGTTCCACTGATACGCAGTATTTT.

This chain links TRBV15 with TRBJ2-2, with D uncertain. V lost 5 bases to trimming and J lost 7 bases, with 11 bases between them. Germline-derived CDR1 and CDR2 are LNHNV and YYDKDF (reference sequence). This CDR3 has 13 amino acids. CDR3 protein: CATSPSKVGELFF. The CDR3 nucleotides read TGTGCCACCAGCCCGTCGAAGGTCGGGGAGCTGTTTTTT.

CDR3: CASSLGQGRWDYGYTF. In DNA form, the CDR3 reads TGTGCCAGCAGCCTGGGACAGGGAAGATGGGACTATGGCTACACCTTC. The rearrangement links TRBV7-6 to TRBJ1-2; 9 positions agree with TRBD1. The length of the CDR3 is 16 residues. Germline V gene sequence: CDR1 SGHVS, CDR2 FNYEAQ. Germline trimming cut 5 bases from V and 3 bases from J; bases unmatched to any gene: 10.

The chain employs TRBV7-2 and TRBJ2-2, with 10 nucleotides matching TRBD1. The CDR3 runs to 15 residues. Per the germline V gene, CDR1 is SGHTA and CDR2 is FQGNSA. The J segment lost 6 bases and the V segment lost 1 base, leaving 2 bases of the junction unmatched. Here the CDR3 DNA reads TGTGCCAGCAGCTTAGGAGGGACAGGGGCCGGGGAGCTGTTTTTT. Translating gives CASSLGGTGAGELFF.

The chain couples TRBV6-6 to TRBJ1-3; 8 bases agree with TRBD1. V was pared by 5 bases and J by 2 bases, with 2 bases of the junction left unmatched. This CDR3 has 14 residues. Germline CDR1 MNHNY, CDR2 SVGAGI (reference sequence). CDR3 sequence: CASSVRGPGNTIYF. For the CDR3, the DNA is TGTGCCAGCAGTGTCAGGGGGCCTGGAAACACCATATATTTT.

The rearrangement links TRBV6-2 or TRBV6-3 to TRBJ2-6, with D perhaps TRBD1 (6 bases). V shed 6 bases and J shed 6 bases, with 12 bases lying between them. Germline CDR1 MNHEY, CDR2 SVGEGT. The CDR3 has 14 amino acids. CDR3 in amino acids: CASSDRRTANVLTF. The CDR3 nucleotides read TGTGCCAGCAGCGACAGGAGGACGGCCAACGTCCTGACTTTC.

This chain uses TRBV6-5 with TRBJ2-7, with TRBD1 matching over 8 bases. Trimming removed 7 bases from V and 4 bases from J; junction bases left unmatched: 12. Germline CDR1 MNHEY, CDR2 SVGAGI. The CDR3 totals 15 residues. The CDR3, as DNA: TGTGCCAGCACTCAGCATGGACAGGGCGATTACGAGCAGTACTTC. This sequence encodes CASTQHGQGDYEQYF.

The chain has TRBV18 and TRBJ1-5; TRBD1 matches at 7 bases. The CDR3 totals 17 residues. The germline CDR1 and CDR2 sequences are KGHSH and LQKENI. The V and J ends lost 2 bases and 5 bases, in that order; junction bases with no gene match: 12. For the CDR3, the DNA is TGTGCCAGCTCACCAAGGGGCCCGACAGGGACGGATCAGCCCCAGCATTTT. It specifies CASSPRGPTGTDQPQHF. Full variable domain (rest looked up from reference TRBV18 and TRBJ1-5): NAGVMQNPRHLVRRRGQEARLRCSPMKGHSHVYWYRQLPEEGLKFMVYLQKENIIDESGMPKERFSAEFPKEGPSILRIQQVVRGDSAAYFCASSPRGPTGTDQPQHFGDGTRLSIL.

The chain combines TRBV5-4 with TRBJ2-3; 7 nucleotides agree with TRBD1. J lost 4 bases, V lost 5 bases, and 4 bases had no gene match. This CDR3 region has 13 residues. Germline V gene data show CDR1 as SGHNT and CDR2 as YYREEE (reference sequence). The DNA of the CDR3 is TGTGCCAGCAGGAACCAGGGGGCAGATACGCAGTATTTT. Its protein product is CASRNQGADTQYF.

Only a few counts were recorded for this clonotype. The rearrangement joins TRBV6-2 or TRBV6-3 to TRBJ2-2; 10 nucleotides line up with TRBD1. Looked up from germline, CDR1 is MNHEY and CDR2 is SVGEGT. J gave up 2 bases and V 5 bases, and 2 bases lay outside the gene matches. This CDR3 region has 15 residues. CDR3 sequence: CASSRQGANTGELFF. In DNA, the CDR3 is TGTGCCAGCAGTCGACAGGGGGCCAACACCGGGGAGCTGTTTTTT.

This sequence joins TRBV7-8 and TRBJ1-3; tentative D call: TRBD1 (6 bases). Deletions cut 8 bases from V and 0 bases from J, with 11 bases between. CDR1 is SGHVS and CDR2 is FQNEAQ in the germline V gene. The CDR3 runs to 14 residues. The CDR3 DNA reads as TGTGCCAGCGGGGGGCAGCGCTCTGGAAACACCATATATTTT. The encoded protein is CASGGQRSGNTIYF.

V and J are TRBV9 and TRBJ2-1, with D perhaps matching TRBD1 (7 bases). CDR1 and CDR2 (germline): SGDLS, YYNGEE. V lost 3 bases to trimming and J lost 9 bases, with 22 bases between them. This CDR3 spans 16 amino acids. The CDR3 protein is CASSGDWGRGVGEQFF. CDR3 coding DNA: TGTGCCAGCAGCGGGGACTGGGGCAGGGGGGTTGGTGAGCAGTTCTTC.

The genes are TRBV27 and TRBJ2-7; D uncertain. This CDR3 is built from 15 residues. Deletions cut 2 bases from V and 1 base from J, with 12 bases between. Per the germline V gene, CDR1 is MNHEY and CDR2 is SMNVEV (reference sequence). The CDR3 DNA follows: TGTGCCAGCAGTTTAAGGGCCAGGAGTTCCTACGAGCAGTACTTC. Amino acid sequence: CASSLRARSSYEQYF.

The J gene is TRBJ2-7, the V gene TRBV6-5; no firm D call. Trimming shortened V by 8 bases and J by 2 bases, and 16 bases separated the two germline ends. CDR1 MNHEY and CDR2 SVGAGI come from the germline V gene. There are 14 residues in the CDR3. The CDR3 spells CASSLSPSAYEQYF. The CDR3 DNA reads TGTGCCAGCTCACTAAGTCCGAGTGCCTACGAGCAGTACTTC.

The chain joins TRBV2 to TRBJ2-3, with D possibly TRBD1 on 6 matching bases. The ends were cut back, 4 bases at V and 6 bases at J, with 11 bases in the middle. Germline V CDR1 and CDR2: SNHLY, FYNNEI. This CDR3 comprises 13 residues. Written as DNA, the CDR3 is TGTGCCAGCAGTGGTACCAGGGGTGATACGCAGTATTTT. Its translation: CASSGTRGDTQYF.

This clonotype has only one observation. This rearrangement joins TRBV2 to TRBJ1-6, with D possibly TRBD1 on 6 matching bases. The ends were cut back, 6 bases at V and 8 bases at J, with 8 bases in the middle. CDR1 and CDR2 from the germline V gene are SNHLY and FYNNEI. The CDR3 is made up of 12 amino acids. This CDR3 reads CASRSGDSPLHF. The CDR3 DNA is TGTGCCAGCAGGTCAGGGGATTCACCCCTCCACTTT.

The CDR3 sequence is CSAYSGRGPDTQYF. The CDR3 nucleotides read TGCAGTGCTTATAGCGGGAGAGGACCAGATACGCAGTATTTT. This chain connects TRBV20-1 to TRBJ2-3; 9 nucleotides line up with TRBD2. With V trimmed by 5 bases and J by 4 bases, 7 bases remained unmatched. The CDR3 spans 14 residues. CDR1 is DFQATT and CDR2 is SNEGSKA in the germline V gene (reference sequence).

The chain recombines TRBV6-1 with TRBJ1-2; D ambiguous. This CDR3 is built from 12 residues. Trimming removed 6 bases at V and 4 bases at J, with 9 bases between. From germline, CDR1 is MNHNS and CDR2 SASEGT. The CDR3 nucleotides read TGTGCCAGCAGACCCGGGCTCTATGGCTACACCTTC. It specifies CASRPGLYGYTF.

CDR3 in amino acids: CAIQIGQGAYEQYF. CDR3 in DNA: TGTGCCATACAAATAGGGCAGGGGGCCTACGAGCAGTACTTC. The chain combines TRBV10-3 with TRBJ2-7; TRBD1 matches 7 bases. This CDR3 spans 14 amino acids. The germline CDR1 and CDR2 sequences are ENHRY and SYGVKD. The ends lost 9 bases at V and 2 bases at J; junction bases unmatched: 10.

The V gene is TRBV6-1, the J gene TRBJ2-1, with 11 bases identical to TRBD2. Germline CDR1 MNHNS, CDR2 SASEGT. The ends lost 5 bases at V and 0 bases at J; junction bases unmatched: 9. The CDR3 has 18 amino acids. CDR3 sequence (DNA): TGTGCCAGCAGTCGTCCGGGACTAGCGGCCAGCTCCTACAATGAGCAGTTCTTC. Protein product: CASSRPGLAASSYNEQFF.

J is TRBJ1-5 and V is TRBV7-9; 9 nucleotides agree with TRBD1. J was trimmed by 1 base and V by 5 bases; bases with no gene match: 3. CDR1 and CDR2 from the germline V gene are SEHNR and FQNEAQ (reference sequence). The CDR3 has 15 amino acids. The CDR3 DNA sequence: TGTGCCAGCAGCCCCGGACAGGGGAGCAATCAGCCCCAGCATTTT. The encoded protein is CASSPGQGSNQPQHF.

In the case of this clonotype: A read error may produce the germline difference seen at one junction end. The chain joins TRBV6-1 to TRBJ1-1, with D possibly TRBD1 on 5 matching bases. This CDR3 region has 15 residues. Germline loops: CDR1 MNHNS, CDR2 SASEGT. CDR3 region: CASREGGAAPTEAFF. CDR3 coding DNA: TGTGCCAGCAGAGAAGGAGGGGCCGCTCCTACTGAAGCTTTCTTT.